The 9 T cell receptor beta chains presented below share a single source sample, sequenced in a study of blood T cell repertoires in COVID-19. Sequenced by immunoSEQ multiplex PCR; TCRdb stores in-frame clones only, minus some. The table includes approximately 240,000 clones, 80% to 90% detected once. The sample comprised peripheral blood. These receptors all come from a man between 50 and 59 years old with acute or convalescent COVID-19.

The chain uses TRBV5-1 and TRBJ1-1; 8 positions match TRBD1. The CDR3 covers 14 residues. Trimming at V came to 2 bases and at J to 5 bases, leaving 5 bases not matched to a gene. CDR1 SGHRS and CDR2 YFSETQ come from the germline V gene. The CDR3 DNA reads TGCGCCAGCAGCTTAGACAGGGGATCGACTGAAGCTTTCTTT. Translation: CASSLDRGSTEAFF.

V usage is TRBV9 and J usage is TRBJ2-1; D remains ambiguous. This CDR3 is built from 15 residues. The V end was cut by 1 base, the J end by 0 bases, with 8 bases between. CDR1 is SGDLS and CDR2 is YYNGEE in the germline V gene. The CDR3 DNA reads TGTGCCAGCAGCGTACGAGATAGCTCCTACAATGAGCAGTTCTTC. Protein: CASSVRDSSYNEQFF.

The chain is built from TRBV30 and TRBJ1-2; D remains ambiguous. Germline-derived CDR1 and CDR2 are GTSNPN and SVGIG (reference sequence). The V end was cut by 4 bases, the J end by 2 bases, with 11 bases between. CDR3 length: 13 residues. For the CDR3, the DNA is TGTGCCTGGACTTTAGCCCTAAACTATGGCTACACCTTC. Amino acids: CAWTLALNYGYTF.

The chain couples TRBV30 to TRBJ1-2, with 8 positions matching TRBD1. This CDR3 region has 12 residues. Per the germline V gene, CDR1 is GTSNPN and CDR2 is SVGIG (reference sequence). The trim removed 6 bases at V and 6 bases at J, leaving 6 bases unmatched. Here the CDR3 reads CACDRGGNGYTF. The CDR3 bases are TGTGCCTGTGACAGGGGAGGTAATGGCTACACCTTC.

The chain recombines TRBV10-3 with TRBJ1-2; D may be TRBD1 (6 bases). The CDR3 has 16 residues. V shed 2 bases and J shed 0 bases, with 13 bases lying between them. Per germline, CDR1 ENHRY and CDR2 SYGVKD. The CDR3 bases are TGTGCCATCAGTGAGGCGGACAGATTAGCTAACTATGGCTACACCTTC. Translating it yields CAISEADRLANYGYTF.

This clone appeared a single time. V and J are TRBV19 and TRBJ2-7; the D gene is possibly TRBD2 (5 bases). Germline V gene data show CDR1 as LNHDA and CDR2 as SQIVND (reference sequence). V was shortened by 5 bases and J by 6 bases, with 20 bases between the two germline ends. The CDR3 is 15 residues long. CDR3 bases: TGTGCCAGTAGTCCCCGAGGGCATGGGCGAGGCGAGCAGTACTTC. Amino acids: CASSPRGHGRGEQYF.

This clone appeared once. The J gene is TRBJ1-2, the V gene TRBV5-6, with TRBD1 matching 9 bases. V shed 4 bases and J 4 bases; nucleotides not matched to a gene: 14. The germline V gene has CDR1 SGHDT and CDR2 YYEEEE. The CDR3 runs 17 residues. The CDR3 bases are TGTGCCAGCAGCATTACACAGGGGGCTGGGTACGGCTATGGCTACACCTTC. This sequence encodes CASSITQGAGYGYGYTF.

The CDR3 sequence: CASSTRDRGRSPLHF. The CDR3 nucleotides are TGTGCCAGTAGTACCCGGGACAGGGGGAGGTCACCCCTCCACTTT. The chain couples TRBV19 to TRBJ1-6, with 11 bases matching TRBD1. The V and J ends lost 4 bases and 10 bases, in that order; junction bases with no gene match: 6. Germline V lookup: CDR1 LNHDA, CDR2 SQIVND (reference sequence). There are 15 residues in the CDR3.

The genes are TRBV5-6 and TRBJ1-2, with TRBD1 identical over 10 bases. The CDR3 sequence is 13 residues long. The V gene's germline CDR1 is SGHDT and CDR2 YYEEEE. Trimming took 1 base from V and 7 from J; bases not matched to a gene: 1. DNA for the CDR3: TGTGCCAGCAGCTTGTGGGACAGGGGTGGCTACACCTTC. This sequence encodes CASSLWDRGGYTF.